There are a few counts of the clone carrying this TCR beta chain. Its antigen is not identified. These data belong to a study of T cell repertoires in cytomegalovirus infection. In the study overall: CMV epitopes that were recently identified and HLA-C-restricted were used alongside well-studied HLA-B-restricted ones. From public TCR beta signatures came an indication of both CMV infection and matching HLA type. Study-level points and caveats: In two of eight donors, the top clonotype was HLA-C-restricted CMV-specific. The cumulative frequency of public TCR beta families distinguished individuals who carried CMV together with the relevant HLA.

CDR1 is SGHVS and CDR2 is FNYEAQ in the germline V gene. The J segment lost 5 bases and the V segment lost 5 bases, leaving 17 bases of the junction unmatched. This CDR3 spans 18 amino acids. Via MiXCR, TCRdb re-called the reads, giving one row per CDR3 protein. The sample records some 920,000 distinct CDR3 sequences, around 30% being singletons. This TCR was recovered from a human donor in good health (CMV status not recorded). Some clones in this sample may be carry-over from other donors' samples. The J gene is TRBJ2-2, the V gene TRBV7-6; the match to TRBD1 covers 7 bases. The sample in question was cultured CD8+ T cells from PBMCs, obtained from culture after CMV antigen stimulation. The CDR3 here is CASSTDQRGPSLTGELFF. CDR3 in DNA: TGTGCCAGCAGCACGGATCAAAGGGGGCCCTCCCTTACCGGGGAGCTGTTTTTT.